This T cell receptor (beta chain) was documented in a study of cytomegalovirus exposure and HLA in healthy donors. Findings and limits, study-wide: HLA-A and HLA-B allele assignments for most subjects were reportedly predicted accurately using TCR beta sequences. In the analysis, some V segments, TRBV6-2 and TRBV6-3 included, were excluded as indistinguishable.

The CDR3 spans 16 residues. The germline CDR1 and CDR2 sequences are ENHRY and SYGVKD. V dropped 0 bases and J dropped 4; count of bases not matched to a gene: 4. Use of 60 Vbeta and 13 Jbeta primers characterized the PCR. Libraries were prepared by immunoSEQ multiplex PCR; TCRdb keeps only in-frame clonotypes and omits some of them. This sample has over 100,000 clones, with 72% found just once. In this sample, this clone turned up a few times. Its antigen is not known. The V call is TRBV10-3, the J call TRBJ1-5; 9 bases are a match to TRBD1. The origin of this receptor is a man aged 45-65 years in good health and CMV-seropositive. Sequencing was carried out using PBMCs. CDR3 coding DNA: TGTGCCATCAGTGAGTCGAGGACAGGGGTTAATCAGCCCCAGCATTTT. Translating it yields CAISESRTGVNQPQHF.